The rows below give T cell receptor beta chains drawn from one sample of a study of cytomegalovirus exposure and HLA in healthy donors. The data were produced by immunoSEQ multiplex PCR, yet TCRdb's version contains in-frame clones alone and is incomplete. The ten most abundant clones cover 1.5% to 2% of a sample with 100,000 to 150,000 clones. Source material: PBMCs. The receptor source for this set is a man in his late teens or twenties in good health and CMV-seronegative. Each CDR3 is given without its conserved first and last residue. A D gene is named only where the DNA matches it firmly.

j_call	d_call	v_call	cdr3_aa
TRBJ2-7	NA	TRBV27	ASSSWASYEQY
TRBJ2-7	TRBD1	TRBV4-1	ASSQIPTGGGYEQY
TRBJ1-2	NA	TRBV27	ASTGRGGPYGYT
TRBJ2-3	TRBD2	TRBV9	ASSVGGRAAADTQY
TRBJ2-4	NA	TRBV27	ASSREYGENIQY
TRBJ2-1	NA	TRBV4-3	ASSQDTAGSYNEQF
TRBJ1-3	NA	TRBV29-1	SVSQTQSSGNTIY
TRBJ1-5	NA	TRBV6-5	ASSTGPNQPQH
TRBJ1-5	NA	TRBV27	ASSLTEDQPQH
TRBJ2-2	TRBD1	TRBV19	ASTPTGGFINTGELF
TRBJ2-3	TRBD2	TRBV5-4	ASSLAGGGDTQY
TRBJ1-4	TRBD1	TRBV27	ASSLVARGINEVGPNEKLF
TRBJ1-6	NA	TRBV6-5	ASSYSGGDNSPLH
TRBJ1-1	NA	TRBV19	ASKEPGRYTEAF
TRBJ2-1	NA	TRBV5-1	ASSSAGASSYNEQF
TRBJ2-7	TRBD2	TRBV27	ASSLGGSSYEQY